A single count supports the clone carrying this T cell receptor (beta chain). Assay used: immunoSEQ multiplex PCR; TCRdb lists only in-frame clones, some missing. The sample includes 180,000 or so clones, about 94% of them seen just once. This entry comes from a study of control samples from healthy donors and cancer patients. This CDR3 has 12 residues. Per the germline V gene, CDR1 is MNHEY and CDR2 is SVGAGI. V was clipped by 5 bases and J by 7 bases, with 9 bases between them. Sequencing was done on a sample of blood. The sequence was collected from a woman aged 55 to 70 in good health. The chain has TRBV6-5 and TRBJ1-3; D is unresolved. Written as DNA, the CDR3 is TGTGCCAGCAGTACCAGTGGGAACACCATATATTTT. Residues: CASSTSGNTIYF.